A single sample gave rise to the 22 T cell receptor beta chains below, sequenced in a study of monozygotic twins with inflammatory bowel disease. TCRdb reprocessed the 5' RACE reads and stores each CDR3 protein as one record, lacking DNA. The sample table sets out about 160,000 distinct CDR3 sequences. The source material was blood. The receptors stem from a human donor with ulcerative colitis or Crohn's disease, or a healthy co-twin of an affected twin (not recorded which).

The chain recombines TRBV11-1 with TRBJ1-5; TCRdb proposes TRBD1, but this gene call is untestable without DNA. The length of the CDR3 is 16 residues. Germline CDR1 and CDR2: SGHAT and FQDESV (reference sequence). CDR3 sequence: CASSLGDGQDNQPQHF.

This chain connects TRBV11-2 to TRBJ1-4. Germline-derived CDR1 and CDR2 are SGHAT and FQNNGV. There are 17 residues in the CDR3. The CDR3 region is CASSLDLATATNEKLFF. The full variable domain, with the rest looked up from reference TRBV11-2 and TRBJ1-4, is EAGVAQSPRYKIIEKRQSVAFWCNPISGHATLYWYQQILGQGPKLLIQFQNNGVVDDSQLPKDRFSAERLKGVDSTLKIQPAKLEDSAVYLCASSLDLATATNEKLFFGSGTQLSVL.

The rearrangement uses TRBV20-1 and TRBJ2-3; checking the TCRdb D call of TRBD2 is not possible without DNA. CDR1 DFQATT and CDR2 SNEGSKA come from the germline V gene (reference sequence). The CDR3 length is 16 residues. The CDR3 region is CSAIGGPSGGTDTQYF.

The V and J genes are TRBV11-2 and TRBJ2-3; TCRdb designates TRBD2, a call that cannot be tested without DNA. Germline V gives CDR1 SGHAT, CDR2 FQNNGV. The CDR3 runs 16 residues. The CDR3 spells CASSLRGAGVGDTQYF.

The rearrangement links TRBV11-2 to TRBJ1-1; as DNA is missing, the TRBD1 call by TCRdb cannot be tested. The CDR3 has 14 residues. Germline CDR1 is SGHAT and CDR2 is FQNNGV. This chain's CDR3 is CASSLEQGYTEAFF.

The chain recombines TRBV29-1 with TRBJ2-5; lacking DNA, the TRBD1 call made by TCRdb goes unchecked. Germline assignment: CDR1 SQVTM and CDR2 ANQGSEA. The CDR3 sequence is 13 residues long. The CDR3 sequence: CSVEETRGETQYF.

The chain uses TRBV7-9 and TRBJ2-2; TCRdb's D call, TRBD1, is unchecked because there is no DNA. The CDR3 totals 17 residues. CDR1 and CDR2 (germline): SEHNR, FQNEAQ (reference sequence). CDR3 residues: CASSLDPGRGNTGELFF. Full variable domain (remainder filled in from reference TRBV7-9 and TRBJ2-2): DTGVSQNPRHKITKRGQNVTFRCDPISEHNRLYWYRQTLGQGPEFLTYFQNEAQLEKSRLLSDRFSAERPKGSFSTLEIQRTEQGDSAMYLCASSLDPGRGNTGELFFGEGSRLTVL.

The chain links TRBV7-2 to TRBJ2-2; the D gene TCRdb calls, TRBD1, cannot be checked with no DNA. The germline gives CDR1 SGHTA, CDR2 FQGNSA. The CDR3 extends over 14 amino acids. The CDR3 is CASRTDSNTGELFF. The full variable domain, with the rest looked up from reference TRBV7-2 and TRBJ2-2, is GAGVSQSPSNKVTEKGKDVELRCDPISGHTALYWYRQSLGQGLEFLIYFQGNSAPDKSGLPSDRFSAERTGGSVSTLTIQRTQQEDSAVYLCASRTDSNTGELFFGEGSRLTVL.

This chain joins TRBV7-2 and TRBJ2-2; with no DNA, the TCRdb D assignment of TRBD2 cannot be verified. Germline V gene sequence: CDR1 SGHTA, CDR2 FQGNSA. This CDR3 region has 17 residues. The CDR3 spells CASSLGSGRTNTGELFF.

The genes are TRBV5-6 and TRBJ2-7. The length of the CDR3 is 14 residues. Germline V CDR1 and CDR2: SGHDT, YYEEEE. The CDR3 spells CASSLDLGTYEQYF.

The chain recombines TRBV5-1 with TRBJ2-3; TCRdb picks TRBD2, but there is no DNA to check that call. The CDR3 contains 16 residues. Germline V gene sequence: CDR1 SGHRS, CDR2 YFSETQ. The CDR3 spells CASSPISSGATDTQYF.

The rearrangement joins TRBV5-6 to TRBJ1-4. The length of the CDR3 is 13 residues. In germline, CDR1 is SGHDT, CDR2 YYEEEE. CDR3 loop: CASSYERVEKLFF.

V usage is TRBV15 and J usage is TRBJ2-3. This CDR3 region has 15 residues. Germline values: CDR1 LNHNV, CDR2 YYDKDF (reference sequence). The CDR3 spells CATSSGDLGTDTQYF.

V usage is TRBV20-1 and J usage is TRBJ1-5. CDR1 and CDR2 (germline): DFQATT, SNEGSKA (reference sequence). The CDR3 loop spans 13 amino acids. The CDR3 region is CSAWGDSNQPQHF.

V gene TRBV19 combines with J gene TRBJ1-1; with no DNA, the TCRdb D assignment of TRBD1 cannot be verified. The CDR3 runs to 15 residues. Germline values: CDR1 LNHDA, CDR2 SQIVND (reference sequence). This chain's CDR3 is CASSIGPGANTEAFF.

The J gene is TRBJ2-7, the V gene TRBV12-3 or TRBV12-4; TCRdb reports TRBD1, a call that lacks DNA to check it against. This CDR3 comprises 14 residues. CDR3 sequence reads: CASSFRTVSYEQYF.

The chain employs TRBV11-2 and TRBJ2-5; TCRdb's D call of TRBD1 is untestable without DNA. The CDR3 loop spans 13 amino acids. Germline-derived CDR1 and CDR2 are SGHAT and FQNNGV. The CDR3 region is CASSRDRVETQYF.

This sequence joins TRBV18 and TRBJ2-4; TCRdb reports TRBD1, a call that lacks DNA to check it against. Germline V gene lookup returns CDR1 KGHSH and CDR2 LQKENI. This CDR3 contains 16 residues. The CDR3 loop reads CASSPPQPRAKNIQYF.

The chain carries TRBV7-8 and TRBJ2-2; the D gene TCRdb calls, TRBD1, cannot be checked with no DNA. CDR1 is SGHVS and CDR2 is FQNEAQ in the germline V gene. The CDR3 covers 15 residues. CDR3 residues: CASSLPRDRGRELFF.

The chain uses TRBV20-1 and TRBJ1-2; the TCRdb D gene call, TRBD1, has no DNA to confirm it. Germline V gene lookup returns CDR1 DFQATT and CDR2 SNEGSKA (reference sequence). The CDR3 is 12 amino acids. CDR3 in amino acids: CSAKGRTEGYTF.

The chain links TRBV20-1 to TRBJ2-2; TCRdb gives TRBD1 as the D gene, but with no DNA this cannot be confirmed. This CDR3 is built from 14 residues. The germline V gene encodes CDR1 DFQATT and CDR2 SNEGSKA (reference sequence). The CDR3 protein is CSARHGGLTGELFF.

V usage is TRBV10-3 and J usage is TRBJ2-3. CDR1 is ENHRY and CDR2 is SYGVKD in the germline V gene. The CDR3 is 13 amino acids. The CDR3 is CAISGSRTDTQYF.